This TCR beta chain emerged from a study of identical twins. General observations from the study: It was cross-sectional statistical analysis, not following the same donors, that the conclusions relied on. There is a chance that invariant MAIT and iNKT cells partially muddied zero-insertion analyses. Compared with models, monozygotic twins showed more out-of-frame TCR alpha sharing. Insertions ran lower in abundant cord blood beta clonotypes, though not in memory repertoires.

The junction had 17 bases not matched to a gene; V was cut back by 3 bases and J by 0 bases. The germline gives CDR1 SGHRS, CDR2 YFSETQ. The CDR3 runs to 21 residues. As to this clonotype: The target antigen is unknown.

TCRdb reanalysed the 5' RACE reads using MiXCR and keeps one entry per CDR3 protein. The table records around 480,000 distinct CDR3 sequences, approximately 15% of them present only once. This same sample was also taken into another study, of yellow fever vaccine responses in identical twins.

This clonotype was obtained from a young woman in good health. This chain connects TRBV5-1 to TRBJ2-3, with TRBD2 matching over 12 bases. The sample consisted of CD4+ T cells sorted from blood. CDR3 nucleotides: TGCGCCAGCAGCTCCACAAGCCTCCGGACTAGCGGGGTGACTAGCACAGATACGCAGTATTTT. Protein: CASSSTSLRTSGVTSTDTQYF.